This entry lists 7 T cell receptor beta chains sequenced from one sample in a study of cytomegalovirus exposure and HLA in healthy donors. Sequenced by immunoSEQ multiplex PCR; TCRdb stores in-frame clones only, minus some. The data contain about 130,000 clones, around nine tenths of them singletons. The specimen sequenced was PBMCs. These receptors were obtained from a woman aged 18-29 years in good health and CMV-seronegative.

The chain combines TRBV6-5 with TRBJ2-7; the D gene is possibly TRBD2 (5 bases). From germline, CDR1 is MNHEY and CDR2 SVGAGI. V was pared by 0 bases and J by 1 base, with 10 bases between. This CDR3 is built from 15 residues. The CDR3 DNA reads TGTGCCAGCAGTTACTCGCCGGGGAAGTCCTACGAGCAGTACTTC. Its protein is CASSYSPGKSYEQYF.

The chain has TRBV15 and TRBJ1-2; the D is unclear. Deletions cut 0 bases from V and 2 bases from J, with 10 bases between. CDR1 and CDR2 from the germline V gene are LNHNV and YYDKDF (reference sequence). The CDR3 consists of 15 residues. Here the CDR3 DNA reads TGTGCCACCAGCAGAGACTGGGCGGGAAACTATGGCTACACCTTC. It translates to CATSRDWAGNYGYTF. Filled out from reference TRBV15 and TRBJ1-2, the complete variable domain reads DAMVIQNPRYQVTQFGKPVTLSCSQTLNHNVMYWYQQKSSQAPKLLFHYYDKDFNNEADTPDNFQSRRPNTSFCFLDIRSPGLGDTAMYLCATSRDWAGNYGYTFGSGTRLTVV.

The rearrangement joins TRBV9 to TRBJ2-1, with D possibly being TRBD2 (5 bases). V was clipped by 4 bases and J by 8 bases, with 10 bases between them. The CDR3 is made up of 12 amino acids. Germline-derived CDR1 and CDR2 are SGDLS and YYNGEE. The CDR3 loop reads CASSPEGDEQFF. The CDR3, as DNA: TGTGCCAGCAGCCCCGAGGGCGATGAGCAGTTCTTC.

This clone was counted once. The chain uses TRBV4-1 and TRBJ2-3; 7 nucleotides agree with TRBD1. The CDR3 length is 14 residues. Germline V CDR1 and CDR2: MGHRA, YSYEKL. V shed 1 base and J 4 bases; nucleotides not matched to a gene: 2. CDR3: CASSQAQGPDTQYF. CDR3 sequence (DNA): TGCGCCAGCAGCCAAGCACAGGGGCCAGATACGCAGTATTTT.

The V call is TRBV19, the J call TRBJ1-2, with 7 bases matching TRBD1. V dropped 7 bases and J dropped 4; count of bases not matched to a gene: 6. There are 13 residues in the CDR3. Germline CDR1 LNHDA, CDR2 SQIVND (reference sequence). This CDR3 is CASKQGRSYGYTF. DNA of the CDR3: TGTGCCAGTAAACAGGGGAGGTCCTATGGCTACACCTTC.

J is TRBJ2-7 and V is TRBV18; tentatively, D is TRBD1 (5 bases). The CDR3 is 15 amino acids. CDR1 is KGHSH and CDR2 is LQKENI in the germline V gene. V lost 4 bases to trimming and J lost 2 bases, with 15 bases between them. The CDR3 loop is CASSHTQATAYEQYF. In DNA form, the CDR3 reads TGTGCCAGCTCACACACACAGGCCACAGCCTACGAGCAGTACTTC.

This chain connects TRBV5-4 to TRBJ1-4; the D gene is possibly TRBD1 (5 bases). The CDR3 is 13 residues long. V was shortened by 1 base and J by 7 bases, with 8 bases between the two germline ends. The germline V gene encodes CDR1 SGHNT and CDR2 YYREEE (reference sequence). CDR3 residues: CASSLSGGEKLFF. CDR3 sequence (DNA): TGTGCCAGCAGCTTGAGCGGGGGTGAAAAACTGTTTTTT.